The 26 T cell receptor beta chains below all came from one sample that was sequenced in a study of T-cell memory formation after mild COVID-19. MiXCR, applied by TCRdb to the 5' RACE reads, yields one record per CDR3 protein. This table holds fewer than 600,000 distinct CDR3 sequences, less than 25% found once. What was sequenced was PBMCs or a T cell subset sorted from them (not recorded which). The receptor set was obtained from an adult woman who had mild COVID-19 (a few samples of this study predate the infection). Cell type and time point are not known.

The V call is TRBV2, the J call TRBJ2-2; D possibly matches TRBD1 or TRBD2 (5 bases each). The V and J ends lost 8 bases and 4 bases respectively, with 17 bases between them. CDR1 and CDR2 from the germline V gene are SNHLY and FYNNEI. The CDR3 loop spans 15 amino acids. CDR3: CASPRGRGGTGELFF. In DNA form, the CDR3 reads TGTGCCAGCCCCCGGGGTCGTGGGGGCACCGGGGAGCTGTTTTTT. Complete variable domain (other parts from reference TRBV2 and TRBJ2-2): EPEVTQTPSHQVTQMGQEVILRCVPISNHLYFYWYRQILGQKVEFLVSFYNNEISEKSEIFDDQFSVERPDGSNFTLKIRSTKLEDSAMYFCASPRGRGGTGELFFGEGSRLTVL.

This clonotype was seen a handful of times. Written as DNA, the CDR3 is TGTGCCAGCAGCGTGTCTAGCGGGGACAATGAGCAGTTCTTC. Encoded protein: CASSVSSGDNEQFF. This chain links TRBV9 with TRBJ2-1, with 9 positions matching TRBD2. This CDR3 has 14 residues. The junction had 2 bases not matched to a gene; V was cut back by 2 bases and J by 5 bases. In germline, CDR1 is SGDLS, CDR2 YYNGEE.

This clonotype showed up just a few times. Here the CDR3 reads CASSQKGVRETQYF. CDR3 in DNA: TGTGCCAGCAGCCAAAAGGGGGTAAGAGAGACCCAGTACTTC. This sequence joins TRBV3-1 and TRBJ2-5; tentative D call: TRBD1 (6 bases). Germline assignment: CDR1 LGHDT and CDR2 YNNKEL (reference sequence). Trimming took 2 bases from V and 4 from J, leaving 11 bases between them. The CDR3 spans 14 residues.

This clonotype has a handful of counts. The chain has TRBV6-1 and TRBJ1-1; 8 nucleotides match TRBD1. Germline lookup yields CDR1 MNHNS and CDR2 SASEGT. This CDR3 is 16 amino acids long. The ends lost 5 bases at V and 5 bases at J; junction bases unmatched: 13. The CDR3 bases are TGTGCCAGCAGTCACCAGGGGGCGCGAGGGGAAACTGAAGCTTTCTTT. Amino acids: CASSHQGARGETEAFF.

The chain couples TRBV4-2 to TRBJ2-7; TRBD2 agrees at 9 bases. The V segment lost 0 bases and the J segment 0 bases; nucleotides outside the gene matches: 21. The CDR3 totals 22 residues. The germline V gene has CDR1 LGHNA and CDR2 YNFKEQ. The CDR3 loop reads CASSQEVPRGTPGLALSYEQYF. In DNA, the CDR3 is TGTGCCAGCAGCCAAGAAGTCCCCAGGGGAACACCGGGACTAGCCCTCTCCTACGAGCAGTACTTC.

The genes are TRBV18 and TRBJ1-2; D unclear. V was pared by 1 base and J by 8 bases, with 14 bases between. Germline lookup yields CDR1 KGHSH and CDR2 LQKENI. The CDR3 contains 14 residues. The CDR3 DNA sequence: TGTGCCAGCTCACCACTTAAACGCGAAAACGGCTACACCTTC. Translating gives CASSPLKRENGYTF.

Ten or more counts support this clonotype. CDR3 sequence: CASSSGLPPGNEQFF. CDR3 DNA: TGTGCCAGCAGCTCCGGACTCCCGCCGGGCAATGAGCAGTTCTTC. J is TRBJ2-1 and V is TRBV7-9, with D maybe TRBD2 (5 bases). The germline gives CDR1 SEHNR, CDR2 FQNEAQ (reference sequence). This CDR3 is built from 15 residues. V was shortened by 4 bases and J by 6 bases, with 16 bases between the two germline ends.

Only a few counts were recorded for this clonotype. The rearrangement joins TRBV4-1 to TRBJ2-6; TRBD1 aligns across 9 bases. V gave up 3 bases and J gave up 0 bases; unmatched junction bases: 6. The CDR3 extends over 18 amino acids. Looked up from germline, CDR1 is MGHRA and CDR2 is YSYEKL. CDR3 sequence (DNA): TGCGCCAGCAGCCAGGGACAGGGACCTATCTCTGGGGCCAACGTCCTGACTTTC. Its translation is CASSQGQGPISGANVLTF.

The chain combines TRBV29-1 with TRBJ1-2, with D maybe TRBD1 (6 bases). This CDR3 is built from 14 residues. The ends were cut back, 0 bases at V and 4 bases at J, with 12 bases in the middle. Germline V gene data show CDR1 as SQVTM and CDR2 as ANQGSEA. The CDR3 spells CSVEDPGAPYGYTF. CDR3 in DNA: TGCAGCGTTGAAGATCCGGGGGCTCCCTATGGCTACACCTTC. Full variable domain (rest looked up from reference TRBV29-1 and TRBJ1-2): SAVISQKPSRDICQRGTSLTIQCQVDSQVTMMFWYRQQPGQSLTLIATANQGSEATYESGFVIDKFPISRPNLTFSTLTVSNMSPEDSSIYLCSVEDPGAPYGYTFGSGTRLTVV.

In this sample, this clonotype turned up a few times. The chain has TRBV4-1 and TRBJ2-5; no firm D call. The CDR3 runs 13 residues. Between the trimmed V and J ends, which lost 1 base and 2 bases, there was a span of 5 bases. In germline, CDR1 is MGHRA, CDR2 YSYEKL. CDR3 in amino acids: CASSQGMQETQYF. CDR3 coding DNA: TGCGCCAGCAGCCAAGGGATGCAAGAGACCCAGTACTTC.

The CDR3 reads CAISEETGGGYYEQYF. The CDR3 nucleotides are TGTGCCATCAGTGAGGAAACAGGCGGTGGGTACTACGAGCAGTACTTC. The chain couples TRBV10-3 to TRBJ2-7; tentative D call: TRBD1 (5 bases). Trimming cost V 2 bases and J 3 bases, with 17 bases left between them. Germline CDR1 and CDR2: ENHRY and SYGVKD. This CDR3 is 16 amino acids long.

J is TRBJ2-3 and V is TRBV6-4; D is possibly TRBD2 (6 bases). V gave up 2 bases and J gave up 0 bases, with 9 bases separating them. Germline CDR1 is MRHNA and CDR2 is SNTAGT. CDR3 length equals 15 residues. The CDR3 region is CASSDGGLSTDTQYF. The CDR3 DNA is TGTGCCAGCAGTGACGGGGGACTGAGCACAGATACGCAGTATTTT.

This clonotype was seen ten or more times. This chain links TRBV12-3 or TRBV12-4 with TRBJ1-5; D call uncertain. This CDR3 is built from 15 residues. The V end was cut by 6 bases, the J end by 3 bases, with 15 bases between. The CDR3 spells CASRYGLGDNQPQHF. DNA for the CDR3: TGTGCCAGCAGGTACGGACTGGGAGACAATCAGCCCCAGCATTTT.

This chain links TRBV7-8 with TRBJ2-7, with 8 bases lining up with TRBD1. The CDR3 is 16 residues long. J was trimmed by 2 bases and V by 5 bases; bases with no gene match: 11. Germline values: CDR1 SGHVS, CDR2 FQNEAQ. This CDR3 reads CASSMWRTGNPYEQYF. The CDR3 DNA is TGTGCCAGCAGCATGTGGAGGACAGGGAATCCCTACGAGCAGTACTTC. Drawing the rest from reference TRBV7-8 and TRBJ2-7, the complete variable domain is GAGVSQSPRYKVAKRGQDVALRCDPISGHVSLFWYQQALGQGPEFLTYFQNEAQLDKSGLPSDRFFAERPEGSVSTLKIQRTQQEDSAVYLCASSMWRTGNPYEQYFGPGTRLTVT.

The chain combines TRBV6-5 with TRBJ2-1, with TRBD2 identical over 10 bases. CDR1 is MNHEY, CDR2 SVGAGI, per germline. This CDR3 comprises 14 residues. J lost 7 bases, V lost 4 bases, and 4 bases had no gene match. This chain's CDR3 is CASSLTSGVNEQFF. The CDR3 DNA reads TGTGCCAGCAGTTTAACTAGCGGGGTGAATGAGCAGTTCTTC.

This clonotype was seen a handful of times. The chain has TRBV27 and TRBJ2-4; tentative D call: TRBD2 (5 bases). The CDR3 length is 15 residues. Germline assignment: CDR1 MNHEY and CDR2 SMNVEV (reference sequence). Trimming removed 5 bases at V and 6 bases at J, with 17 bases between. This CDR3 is CASSRGGLESNIQYF. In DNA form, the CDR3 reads TGTGCCAGCAGTCGGGGTGGGTTAGAATCAAACATTCAGTACTTC.

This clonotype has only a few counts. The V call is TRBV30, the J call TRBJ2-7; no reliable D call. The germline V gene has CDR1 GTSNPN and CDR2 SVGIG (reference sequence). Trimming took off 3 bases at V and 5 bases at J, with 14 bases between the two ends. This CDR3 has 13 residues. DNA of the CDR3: TGTGCCTGGAGGAAATGGCCATGGAACGAGCAGTACTTC. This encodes CAWRKWPWNEQYF.

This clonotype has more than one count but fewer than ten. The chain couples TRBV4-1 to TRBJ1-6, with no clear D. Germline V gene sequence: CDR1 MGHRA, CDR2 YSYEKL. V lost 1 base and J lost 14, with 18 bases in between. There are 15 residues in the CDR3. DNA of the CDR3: TGCGCCAGCAGCCAAGGTCGATGGACCCAAGAGGCCCTCCACTTT. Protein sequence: CASSQGRWTQEALHF.

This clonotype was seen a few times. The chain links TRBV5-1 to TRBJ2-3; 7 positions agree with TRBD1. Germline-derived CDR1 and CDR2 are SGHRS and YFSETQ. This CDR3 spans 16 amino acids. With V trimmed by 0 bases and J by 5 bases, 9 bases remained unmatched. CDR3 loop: CASSLGRQGRLDTQYF. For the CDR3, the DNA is TGCGCCAGCAGCTTGGGTCGACAGGGTCGTCTAGATACGCAGTATTTT.

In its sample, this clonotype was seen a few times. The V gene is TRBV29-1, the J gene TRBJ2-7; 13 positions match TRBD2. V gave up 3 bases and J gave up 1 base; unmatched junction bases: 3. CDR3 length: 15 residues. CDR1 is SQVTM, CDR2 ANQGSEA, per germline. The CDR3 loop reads CSVEGTSGTSYEQYF. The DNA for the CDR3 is TGCAGCGTTGAGGGGACTAGCGGGACTTCCTACGAGCAGTACTTC.

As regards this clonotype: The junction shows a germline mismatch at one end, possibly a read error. CDR3 region: CASSYFPGPSTDTQYF. The DNA of the CDR3 is TGTGCCAGCAGTTACTTTCCAGGACCTAGCACGGATACGCAGTATTTT. The rearrangement joins TRBV6-5 to TRBJ2-3; possibly TRBD2 for D (5 bases). The length of the CDR3 is 16 residues. Germline loops: CDR1 MNHEY, CDR2 SVGAGI.

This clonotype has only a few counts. CDR3 DNA sequence: TGTGCCAGCAGCGTAGGAGAAACAGGGCGAGCAGATACGCAGTATTTT. Protein sequence: CASSVGETGRADTQYF. The chain combines TRBV9 with TRBJ2-3, with D maybe TRBD1 (6 bases). Trimming left V 0 bases short and J 4 bases short, with 15 bases between. Germline V gene data show CDR1 as SGDLS and CDR2 as YYNGEE. This CDR3 is 16 amino acids long.

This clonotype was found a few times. This CDR3 is CASSLPGQGRYEQYF. CDR3 sequence (DNA): TGTGCCAGCAGCTTACCGGGACAGGGGAGGTACGAGCAGTACTTC. The genes are TRBV7-2 and TRBJ2-7, with 10 positions matching TRBD1. Germline loops: CDR1 SGHTA, CDR2 FQGNSA. The CDR3 totals 15 residues. With V trimmed by 2 bases and J by 4 bases, 5 bases remained unmatched.

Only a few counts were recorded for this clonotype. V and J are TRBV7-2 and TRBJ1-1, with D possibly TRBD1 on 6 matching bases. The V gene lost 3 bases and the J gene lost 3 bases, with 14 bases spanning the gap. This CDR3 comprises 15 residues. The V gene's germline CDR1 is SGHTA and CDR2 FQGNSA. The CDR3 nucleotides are TGTGCCAGCAGCTTCGGGGGGCGATGGGACACTGAAGCTTTCTTT. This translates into CASSFGGRWDTEAFF. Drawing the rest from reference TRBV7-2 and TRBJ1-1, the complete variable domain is GAGVSQSPSNKVTEKGKDVELRCDPISGHTALYWYRQSLGQGLEFLIYFQGNSAPDKSGLPSDRFSAERTGGSVSTLTIQRTQQEDSAVYLCASSFGGRWDTEAFFGQGTRLTVV.

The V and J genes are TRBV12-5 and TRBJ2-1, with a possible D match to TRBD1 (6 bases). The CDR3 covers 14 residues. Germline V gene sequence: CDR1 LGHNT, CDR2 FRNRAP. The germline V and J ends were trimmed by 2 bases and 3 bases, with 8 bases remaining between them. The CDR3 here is CASGLQGHYNEQFF. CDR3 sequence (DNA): TGTGCTAGTGGTTTGCAGGGGCACTACAATGAGCAGTTCTTC.

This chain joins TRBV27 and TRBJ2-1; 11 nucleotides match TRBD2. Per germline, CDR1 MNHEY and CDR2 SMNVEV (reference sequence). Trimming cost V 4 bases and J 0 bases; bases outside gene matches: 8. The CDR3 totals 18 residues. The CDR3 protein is CASSSLGTSGSSYNEQFF. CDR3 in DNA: TGTGCCAGCAGTTCGCTCGGGACTAGCGGAAGCTCCTACAATGAGCAGTTCTTC.